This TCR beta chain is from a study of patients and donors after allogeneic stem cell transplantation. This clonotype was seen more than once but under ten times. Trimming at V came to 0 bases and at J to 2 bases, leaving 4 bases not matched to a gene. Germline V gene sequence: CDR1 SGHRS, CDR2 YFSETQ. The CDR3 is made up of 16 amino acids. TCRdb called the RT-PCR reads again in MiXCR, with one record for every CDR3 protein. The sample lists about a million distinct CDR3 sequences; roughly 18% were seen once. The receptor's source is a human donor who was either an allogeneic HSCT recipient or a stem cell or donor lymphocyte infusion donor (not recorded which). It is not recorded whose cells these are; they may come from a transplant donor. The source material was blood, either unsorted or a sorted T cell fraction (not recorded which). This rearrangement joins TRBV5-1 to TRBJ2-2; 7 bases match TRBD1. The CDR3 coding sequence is TGCGCCAGCAGCTTGGGGACAGGATCTAACACCGGGGAGCTGTTTTTT. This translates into CASSLGTGSNTGELFF.